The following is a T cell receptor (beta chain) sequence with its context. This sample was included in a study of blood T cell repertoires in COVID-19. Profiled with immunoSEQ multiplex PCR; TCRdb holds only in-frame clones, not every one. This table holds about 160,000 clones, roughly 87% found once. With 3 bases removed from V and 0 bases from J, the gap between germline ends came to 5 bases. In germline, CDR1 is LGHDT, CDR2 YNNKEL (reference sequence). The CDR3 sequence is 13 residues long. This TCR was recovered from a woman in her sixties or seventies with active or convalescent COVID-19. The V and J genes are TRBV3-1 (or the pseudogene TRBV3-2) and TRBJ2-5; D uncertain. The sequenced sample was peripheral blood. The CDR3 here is CASSHWHQETQYF. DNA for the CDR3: TGTGCCAGCAGCCACTGGCACCAAGAGACCCAGTACTTC.